Presented here are 30 T cell receptor beta chains from one specimen sequenced in a study of T cells in localized non-small cell lung cancer. Generated by immunoSEQ multiplex PCR, the TCRdb table keeps only in-frame clones and is missing some. The data contain around 64,000 clones, roughly 79% of them singletons. The sample was PBMCs, taken before any cancer treatment. These TCRs come from a man aged 40 to 70 with stage II lung adenocarcinoma.

The J gene is TRBJ2-3, the V gene TRBV5-6; TRBD2 is a possible D gene (5 bases). Trimming pared 4 bases from V and 4 bases from J, leaving 10 bases between. Per germline, CDR1 SGHDT and CDR2 YYEEEE. The CDR3 contains 13 residues. DNA for the CDR3: TGTGCCAGCAGCCTCCTTAGCGCAGATACGCAGTATTTT. This gives the protein CASSLLSADTQYF.

The chain uses TRBV5-1 and TRBJ2-5; D tentatively reads TRBD1 or TRBD2 (5 bases each). The CDR3 covers 16 residues. V lost 0 bases, J lost 3 bases, and 15 bases lay in between. The V gene's germline CDR1 is SGHRS and CDR2 YFSETQ. CDR3 in amino acids: CASSLEPGGREETQYF. The CDR3 region has the DNA TGCGCCAGCAGCTTGGAGCCCGGAGGCAGGGAAGAGACCCAGTACTTC.

The chain employs TRBV21-1 and TRBJ2-1. TRBV21-1 is shown as a pseudogene. This CDR3 spans 16 amino acids. The CDR3 spells CASSSPKGGEGNEQFF. In DNA form, the CDR3 reads TGTGCCAGCAGCTCTCCGAAGGGGGGAGAGGGCAATGAGCAGTTCTTC.

This clone was seen only once. The CDR3 DNA follows: TGTGCCAGTATGTCCGGCTCTGAAAAACTGTTTTTT. It is translated as CASMSGSEKLFF. V is TRBV19 and J is TRBJ1-4; D call uncertain. The CDR3 is 12 residues long. Germline V CDR1 and CDR2: LNHDA, SQIVND (reference sequence). V was pared by 7 bases and J by 7 bases, with 10 bases between.

The chain has TRBV6-1 and TRBJ2-7; 8 nucleotides agree with TRBD2. V was pared by 1 base and J by 3 bases, with 5 bases of the junction left unmatched. The germline gives CDR1 MNHNS, CDR2 SASEGT. The CDR3 sequence is 15 residues long. In nucleotides, the CDR3 is TGTGCCAGCAGTGAAGGCGGGACTAGTATCTACGAGCAGTACTTC. Translation: CASSEGGTSIYEQYF.

The chain is built from TRBV2 and TRBJ1-1; the D gene is possibly TRBD1 (5 bases). The length of the CDR3 is 15 residues. V lost 1 base to trimming and J lost 1 base, with 10 bases between them. The germline gives CDR1 SNHLY, CDR2 FYNNEI. The CDR3 DNA reads as TGTGCCAGCAGTGAAGGGGGCGGAACGAACACTGAAGCTTTCTTT. Protein sequence: CASSEGGGTNTEAFF.

The J gene is TRBJ2-7, the V gene TRBV19; the D is unclear. Germline loops: CDR1 LNHDA, CDR2 SQIVND (reference sequence). The CDR3 sequence is 13 residues long. V dropped 4 bases and J dropped 2 bases, with 9 bases sitting between them. CDR3 residues: CASSTSGTYEQYF. For the CDR3, the DNA is TGTGCCAGTAGTACATCTGGGACCTACGAGCAGTACTTC.

The CDR3 is CAITDSGDNEQFF. The CDR3 DNA sequence: TGTGCCATCACTGATAGCGGGGACAATGAGCAGTTCTTC. V usage is TRBV10-3 and J usage is TRBJ2-1, with 8 bases identical to TRBD2. The CDR3 loop spans 13 amino acids. V lost 7 bases and J lost 5; bases outside the gene matches: 4. Germline V gene data show CDR1 as ENHRY and CDR2 as SYGVKD.

The chain joins TRBV5-1 to TRBJ2-1; D is possibly TRBD1 (5 bases). V gave up 5 bases and J gave up 0 bases, with 12 bases separating them. Germline V gene data show CDR1 as SGHRS and CDR2 as YFSETQ. This CDR3 has 15 residues. The CDR3 loop reads CASRRLQGSYNEQFF. The CDR3 DNA follows: TGCGCCAGCAGACGATTGCAGGGCTCCTACAATGAGCAGTTCTTC. The full variable domain, with the rest looked up from reference TRBV5-1 and TRBJ2-1, is KAGVTQTPRYLIKTRGQQVTLSCSPISGHRSVSWYQQTPGQGLQFLFEYFSETQRNKGNFPGRFSGRQFSNSRSEMNVSTLELGDSALYLCASRRLQGSYNEQFFGPGTRLTVL.

V and J are TRBV19 and TRBJ1-3; D gene ambiguous. Germline CDR1 LNHDA, CDR2 SQIVND (reference sequence). V was trimmed by 11 bases and J by 8 bases, leaving 13 bases between them. The CDR3 length is 11 residues. CDR3 coding DNA: TGTGCCTGCCTAGGCGGGCACACCATATATTTT. It is translated as CACLGGHTIYF.

This CDR3 reads CASSERGPQHF. In DNA, the CDR3 is TGTGCCAGCAGTGAAAGGGGGCCCCAGCATTTT. The chain carries TRBV6-1 and TRBJ1-5; tentatively, D is TRBD1 (5 bases). Germline V gene lookup returns CDR1 MNHNS and CDR2 SASEGT. Trimming cost V 2 bases and J 9 bases, with 5 bases left between them. The CDR3 has 11 amino acids.

The rearrangement joins TRBV4-1 to TRBJ2-2; TRBD2 agrees at 13 bases. This CDR3 has 16 residues. Germline V gene data show CDR1 as MGHRA and CDR2 as YSYEKL. Germline trimming cut 4 bases from V and 5 bases from J; bases unmatched to any gene: 4. CDR3 sequence reads: CASSRGLAGVTGELFF. The DNA of the CDR3 is TGCGCCAGCAGCCGTGGACTAGCGGGAGTAACCGGGGAGCTGTTTTTT.

The rearrangement uses TRBV2 and TRBJ2-5; D remains unclear. CDR1 is SNHLY and CDR2 is FYNNEI in the germline V gene. The CDR3 sequence is 11 residues long. V was pared by 1 base and J by 7 bases, with 4 bases between. The CDR3 protein is CASSEEGTQYF. The DNA of the CDR3 is TGTGCCAGCAGTGAAGAGGGGACCCAGTACTTC.

The rearrangement uses TRBV30 and TRBJ2-1; TRBD2 aligns across 9 bases. Germline V lookup: CDR1 GTSNPN, CDR2 SVGIG (reference sequence). The CDR3 length is 17 residues. J lost 1 base, V lost 0 bases, and 7 bases had no gene match. This chain's CDR3 is CAWSVSGRQASYNEQFF. The CDR3 region has the DNA TGTGCCTGGAGTGTGAGCGGGAGGCAAGCTTCCTACAATGAGCAGTTCTTC.

J is TRBJ1-1 and V is TRBV27; D remains ambiguous. The CDR3 runs to 13 residues. The germline V and J ends were trimmed by 4 bases and 0 bases, with 6 bases remaining between them. Germline V lookup: CDR1 MNHEY, CDR2 SMNVEV (reference sequence). The CDR3 here is CASSSELNTEAFF. The CDR3 nucleotides are TGTGCCAGCAGTTCCGAACTGAACACTGAAGCTTTCTTT.

The rearrangement joins TRBV18 to TRBJ2-2; D is unclear. The germline CDR1 and CDR2 sequences are KGHSH and LQKENI. The CDR3 contains 14 residues. Trimming removed 0 bases at V and 3 bases at J, with 5 bases between. The DNA for the CDR3 is TGTGCCAGCTCACCACCTACGGACACCGGGGAGCTGTTTTTT. Translating gives CASSPPTDTGELFF.

The chain uses TRBV7-3 and TRBJ1-1, with D possibly being TRBD1 (5 bases). Deletions cut 5 bases from V and 1 base from J, with 14 bases between. The CDR3 runs to 15 residues. In germline, CDR1 is SGHTA, CDR2 FQGTGA. In nucleotides, the CDR3 is TGTGCCAGCAGCCCCATGGGGGGAACGAACACTGAAGCTTTCTTT. Protein sequence: CASSPMGGTNTEAFF.

Ten or more counts support this clone. The chain couples TRBV2 to TRBJ1-1, with D unresolved. The CDR3 totals 13 residues. Germline values: CDR1 SNHLY, CDR2 FYNNEI. V lost 7 bases and J lost 7, with 16 bases in between. CDR3 region: CASNKAPILEAFF. The CDR3 DNA follows: TGTGCCAGCAATAAGGCTCCAATACTTGAAGCTTTCTTT.

CDR3 DNA sequence: TGTGCCAGCAGCCCGGGACTAGCGGGAGGCCCCGGGGAGCTGTTTTTT. Encoded protein: CASSPGLAGGPGELFF. The rearrangement joins TRBV5-6 to TRBJ2-2; TRBD2 matches at 15 bases. J gave up 6 bases and V 4 bases, and 4 bases lay outside the gene matches. Germline values: CDR1 SGHDT, CDR2 YYEEEE. The CDR3 loop spans 16 amino acids. The full variable domain, completed using reference TRBV5-6 and TRBJ2-2, is DAGVTQSPTHLIKTRGQQVTLRCSPKSGHDTVSWYQQALGQGPQFIFQYYEEEERQRGNFPDRFSGHQFPNYSSELNVNALLLGDSALYLCASSPGLAGGPGELFFGEGSRLTVL.

The V call is TRBV19, the J call TRBJ2-3; the D gene is possibly TRBD2 (6 bases). The CDR3 contains 14 residues. V lost 7 bases and J 0 bases, leaving 11 bases between the germline ends. Germline V lookup: CDR1 LNHDA, CDR2 SQIVND (reference sequence). This CDR3 is CASMAGLSTDTQYF. The DNA of the CDR3 is TGTGCCAGTATGGCGGGGCTTAGCACAGATACGCAGTATTTT.

This chain connects TRBV19 to TRBJ2-7; TRBD2 aligns across 12 bases. This CDR3 has 15 residues. Germline trimming cut 1 base from V and 4 bases from J; bases unmatched to any gene: 2. The germline CDR1 and CDR2 sequences are LNHDA and SQIVND (reference sequence). The CDR3 sequence: CASSIGTSGKYEQYF. As DNA, the CDR3 is TGTGCCAGTAGTATAGGGACTAGCGGGAAATACGAGCAGTACTTC.

The chain combines TRBV5-1 with TRBJ2-1, with D perhaps TRBD1 or TRBD2 (5 bases each). This CDR3 has 15 amino acids. CDR1 and CDR2 from the germline V gene are SGHRS and YFSETQ. The V end lost 3 bases, the J end lost 2 bases, and 12 bases lay between the germline ends. CDR3 DNA: TGCGCCAGCAGCTCGGCCGGGACGACCTACAATGAGCAGTTCTTC. Protein: CASSSAGTTYNEQFF. The entire variable domain, with the rest obtained from reference TRBV5-1 and TRBJ2-1, is as follows: KAGVTQTPRYLIKTRGQQVTLSCSPISGHRSVSWYQQTPGQGLQFLFEYFSETQRNKGNFPGRFSGRQFSNSRSEMNVSTLELGDSALYLCASSSAGTTYNEQFFGPGTRLTVL.

The rearrangement links TRBV6-5 to TRBJ2-3; TRBD2 matches at 9 bases. Trimming cost V 2 bases and J 5 bases; bases outside gene matches: 8. The CDR3 length is 16 residues. Germline assignment: CDR1 MNHEY and CDR2 SVGAGI. CDR3 amino acids: CASSYMASGTGDTQYF. CDR3 DNA: TGTGCCAGCAGTTACATGGCTAGCGGGACTGGAGATACGCAGTATTTT.

This clone came up once. The chain uses TRBV23-1 and TRBJ2-3; 7 nucleotides align to TRBD1. TRBV23-1 has ORF status, its function being uncertain. The J segment lost 1 base and the V segment lost 6 bases, leaving 13 bases of the junction unmatched. CDR3 length equals 17 residues. The CDR3 sequence: CASSRDSPPRRTDTQYF. CDR3 DNA: TGCGCCAGCAGCCGGGACAGTCCCCCCCGTCGCACAGATACGCAGTATTTT.

The chain uses TRBV10-1 and TRBJ1-2; 7 nucleotides line up with TRBD1. The germline V gene encodes CDR1 WNHNN and CDR2 SYGVQD (reference sequence). CDR3 length: 13 residues. Trimming cost V 6 bases and J 4 bases; bases outside gene matches: 5. The CDR3 DNA reads TGCGCCAGCAGCGCCGACAGGGCCTATGGCTACACCTTC. Encoded protein: CASSADRAYGYTF.

The chain employs TRBV7-8 and TRBJ1-1; 9 nucleotides agree with TRBD1. The CDR3 has 16 amino acids. J was trimmed by 5 bases and V by 4 bases; bases with no gene match: 11. Germline CDR1 and CDR2: SGHVS and FQNEAQ. The CDR3 is CASSSKTAGTGTEAFF. The CDR3 DNA follows: TGTGCCAGCAGCTCGAAGACTGCCGGGACAGGGACTGAAGCTTTCTTT. Variable domain in full (rest from reference TRBV7-8 and TRBJ1-1): GAGVSQSPRYKVAKRGQDVALRCDPISGHVSLFWYQQALGQGPEFLTYFQNEAQLDKSGLPSDRFFAERPEGSVSTLKIQRTQQEDSAVYLCASSSKTAGTGTEAFFGQGTRLTVV.

The rearrangement links TRBV19 to TRBJ1-1, with D uncertain. V lost 3 bases and J 5 bases, leaving 13 bases between the germline ends. Per germline, CDR1 LNHDA and CDR2 SQIVND (reference sequence). The CDR3 totals 14 residues. The CDR3 here is CASSIQARRTEAFF. The CDR3 DNA reads TGTGCCAGTAGTATCCAGGCTCGGAGGACTGAAGCTTTCTTT.

This chain links TRBV29-1 with TRBJ2-7, with unresolved D. The germline V and J ends were trimmed by 1 base and 1 base, with 2 bases remaining between them. Germline V CDR1 and CDR2: SQVTM, ANQGSEA. There are 11 residues in the CDR3. The CDR3 DNA reads TGCAGCGTTGAAGTTTCCTACGAGCAGTACTTC. Amino acids: CSVEVSYEQYF.

This sequence joins TRBV5-6 and TRBJ1-1; 7 bases are shared with TRBD1. Germline lookup yields CDR1 SGHDT and CDR2 YYEEEE. V lost 4 bases to trimming and J lost 1 base; unmatched junction nucleotides: 7. The CDR3 extends over 15 amino acids. CDR3 amino acids: CASSTTGSGNTEAFF. For the CDR3, the DNA is TGTGCCAGCAGCACGACAGGGTCGGGGAACACTGAAGCTTTCTTT.

This sequence joins TRBV4-2 and TRBJ2-3, with 9 nucleotides matching TRBD2. The CDR3 contains 17 residues. The ends lost 7 bases at V and 3 bases at J; junction bases unmatched: 14. The germline gives CDR1 LGHNA, CDR2 YNFKEQ. CDR3 region: CASTLEGGREGTDTQYF. The DNA for the CDR3 is TGTGCCAGCACCCTTGAAGGGGGGCGGGAGGGAACAGATACGCAGTATTTT.